A single sample gave rise to the 26 T cell receptor beta chains below, sequenced in a study of blood T cell repertoires in COVID-19. Using immunoSEQ multiplex PCR, the repertoire was profiled, and TCRdb retains in-frame clones only, with some absent. This sample has around 150,000 clones, with around 90% found just once. The sequencing sample was made of peripheral blood. The source of these receptors is a man aged 55 to 70 with acute or convalescent COVID-19.

This chain joins TRBV5-1 and TRBJ2-3; 8 bases fit TRBD2. CDR1 SGHRS and CDR2 YFSETQ come from the germline V gene. This CDR3 region has 16 residues. V dropped 1 base and J dropped 2; count of bases not matched to a gene: 6. DNA of the CDR3: TGCGCCAGCAGCTTGACGCGGGGGGCGTACACAGATACGCAGTATTTT. It codes for CASSLTRGAYTDTQYF.

The rearrangement uses TRBV4-1 and TRBJ1-1; 7 bases agree with TRBD1. V trimming: 0 bases; J trimming: 4 bases; junction bases outside the gene matches: 5. This CDR3 region has 15 residues. Germline CDR1 reads MGHRA; CDR2 reads YSYEKL. DNA of the CDR3: TGCGCCAGCAGCCAAGACCGGTCAGGGGGCACTGAAGCTTTCTTT. Amino acids: CASSQDRSGGTEAFF.

The V call is TRBV4-3, the J call TRBJ2-2, with 7 bases aligning to TRBD2. CDR1 and CDR2 from the germline V gene are LGHNA and YSLEER. The CDR3 covers 14 residues. The V and J ends lost 5 bases and 6 bases, in that order; junction bases with no gene match: 6. The CDR3 DNA is TGCGCCAGCAGCTATTGGACTAGTTCCGGGGAGCTGTTTTTT. Translated: CASSYWTSSGELFF.

The chain recombines TRBV7-8 with TRBJ2-5, with a tentative D call TRBD1 (6 bases). The CDR3 runs 15 residues. The germline CDR1 and CDR2 sequences are SGHVS and FQNEAQ. With 5 bases removed from V and 2 bases from J, the gap between germline ends came to 15 bases. CDR3 sequence reads: CASSPKPGQQETQYF. DNA of the CDR3: TGTGCCAGCAGCCCAAAACCGGGACAACAAGAGACCCAGTACTTC.

This sequence joins TRBV5-1 and TRBJ2-3, with 9 positions matching TRBD2. Losses at the gene ends were 0 bases for V and 2 bases for J; bases not matched to a gene: 4. CDR1 is SGHRS, CDR2 YFSETQ, per germline. The CDR3 loop spans 16 amino acids. The CDR3 DNA reads TGCGCCAGCAGCTTGGGTTCTAGCGGGGCCACAGATACGCAGTATTTT. This sequence encodes CASSLGSSGATDTQYF.

This clone was detected once. The CDR3 here is CASSLEAGVGSYEQYF. As DNA, the CDR3 is TGCGCCAGCAGCTTGGAAGCGGGGGTGGGCTCCTACGAGCAGTACTTC. The V and J genes are TRBV5-1 and TRBJ2-7; 8 bases align to TRBD2. Germline CDR1 SGHRS, CDR2 YFSETQ. J lost 0 bases, V lost 0 bases, and 5 bases had no gene match. The CDR3 runs 16 residues. Full variable domain (remainder filled in from reference TRBV5-1 and TRBJ2-7): KAGVTQTPRYLIKTRGQQVTLSCSPISGHRSVSWYQQTPGQGLQFLFEYFSETQRNKGNFPGRFSGRQFSNSRSEMNVSTLELGDSALYLCASSLEAGVGSYEQYFGPGTRLTVT.

In DNA form, the CDR3 reads TGTGCCAGCAGTCTACAGGGGACGAACACTGAAGCTTTCTTT. Translating gives CASSLQGTNTEAFF. The chain carries TRBV25-1 and TRBJ1-1; 7 nucleotides agree with TRBD1. This CDR3 comprises 14 residues. V lost 5 bases and J lost 1; bases outside the gene matches: 4. Germline CDR1 and CDR2: MGHDK and SYGVNS.

The rearrangement links TRBV9 to TRBJ1-3, with D perhaps matching TRBD1 (6 bases). CDR3 length: 14 amino acids. Trimming pared 3 bases from V and 3 bases from J, leaving 10 bases between. In germline, CDR1 is SGDLS, CDR2 YYNGEE. The CDR3 DNA follows: TGTGCCAGCAGCGCGGGACATTTTGGAAACACCATATATTTT. It is translated as CASSAGHFGNTIYF.

V and J are TRBV5-1 and TRBJ1-4; 7 bases match TRBD1. J lost 8 bases, V lost 0 bases, and 1 base had no gene match. CDR3 length: 13 amino acids. The germline CDR1 and CDR2 sequences are SGHRS and YFSETQ. Written as DNA, the CDR3 is TGCGCCAGCAGCTTGGAGGGGGCGGAAAAACTGTTTTTT. It yields the protein CASSLEGAEKLFF.

This sequence joins TRBV14 and TRBJ2-1; maybe TRBD1 (7 bases). Germline-derived CDR1 and CDR2 are SGHDN and FVKESK. Trimming shortened V by 1 base and J by 10 bases, and 20 bases separated the two germline ends. The CDR3 loop spans 16 amino acids. CDR3 in amino acids: CASSQGRRAGGTEQFF. CDR3 nucleotides: TGTGCCAGCAGCCAAGGGCGGCGGGCAGGGGGGACGGAGCAGTTCTTC.

The J gene is TRBJ1-4, the V gene TRBV5-1; TRBD1 agrees at 8 bases. V lost 3 bases and J lost 8; bases outside the gene matches: 15. This CDR3 has 17 amino acids. The germline CDR1 and CDR2 sequences are SGHRS and YFSETQ. CDR3 in amino acids: CASSWTRVTGEGEKLFF. Written as DNA, the CDR3 is TGCGCCAGCAGCTGGACGAGAGTGACAGGGGAGGGCGAAAAACTGTTTTTT.

The chain combines TRBV18 with TRBJ1-2; D is undetermined. V lost 2 bases and J lost 6, with 10 bases in between. CDR1 KGHSH and CDR2 LQKENI come from the germline V gene. The CDR3 runs 13 residues. DNA of the CDR3: TGTGCCAGCTCACCAAATGAACAGAATGGCTACACCTTC. Translated, it gives CASSPNEQNGYTF.

CDR3 sequence: CASGGDTGGELFF. The DNA of the CDR3 is TGTGCCAGCGGGGGGGACACCGGCGGGGAGCTGTTTTTT. The J gene is TRBJ2-2, the V gene TRBV2; weak D call: TRBD2 (7 bases). The length of the CDR3 is 13 residues. V was trimmed by 8 bases and J by 7 bases, leaving 14 bases between them. CDR1 SNHLY and CDR2 FYNNEI come from the germline V gene.

The rearrangement links TRBV18 to TRBJ1-2, with 7 positions matching TRBD1. CDR3 length: 19 residues. Germline V gene lookup returns CDR1 KGHSH and CDR2 LQKENI. V shed 6 bases, J shed 3 bases, and the junction held 22 bases outside the gene matches. The CDR3 DNA is TGTGCCAGCTCTCCCCCCGTCGGGACAGCGTCTATTGGGTACTATGGCTACACCTTC. This encodes CASSPPVGTASIGYYGYTF.

The rearrangement links TRBV10-3 to TRBJ1-2; 8 bases map to TRBD1. Germline trimming cut 3 bases from V and 4 bases from J; bases unmatched to any gene: 4. The CDR3 totals 14 residues. Germline V gene data show CDR1 as ENHRY and CDR2 as SYGVKD. The CDR3 DNA is TGTGCCATCAGTGAACCAGGGGGCGGCTATGGCTACACCTTC. Amino acids: CAISEPGGGYGYTF.

This clone was observed a handful of times. The chain links TRBV2 to TRBJ1-2; TRBD1 aligns across 7 bases. The CDR3 contains 13 residues. Germline CDR1 SNHLY, CDR2 FYNNEI. The J segment lost 8 bases and the V segment lost 3 bases, leaving 6 bases of the junction unmatched. In nucleotides, the CDR3 is TGTGCCAGCAGTGATGAGGGGGCAGGGGGCTACACCTTC. This encodes CASSDEGAGGYTF.

This clone is a singleton in its sample. The chain employs TRBV5-1 and TRBJ2-2, with 12 bases lining up with TRBD1. The CDR3 is 15 amino acids. The V gene's germline CDR1 is SGHRS and CDR2 YFSETQ. Trimming at V came to 3 bases and at J to 5 bases, leaving 2 bases not matched to a gene. This CDR3 reads CASSSGQGATGELFF. The CDR3, as DNA: TGCGCCAGCAGCTCGGGACAGGGGGCGACCGGGGAGCTGTTTTTT.

This clone was counted between two and nine times. This chain connects TRBV2 to TRBJ2-2, with D perhaps matching TRBD1 (5 bases). In germline, CDR1 is SNHLY, CDR2 FYNNEI. Trimming removed 3 bases at V and 5 bases at J, with 13 bases between. CDR3 length: 15 residues. DNA for the CDR3: TGTGCCAGCAGTGACCGGGCAGGGCTGACCGGGGAGCTGTTTTTT. This gives the protein CASSDRAGLTGELFF.

The V and J genes are TRBV19 and TRBJ1-5; tentative D call: TRBD1 (5 bases). V was pared by 4 bases and J by 9 bases, with 13 bases between. The CDR3 has 13 amino acids. Germline V lookup: CDR1 LNHDA, CDR2 SQIVND (reference sequence). The CDR3 DNA follows: TGTGCCAGTAGTAGAAAGGGGCAGGGGCCCCAGCATTTT. It codes for CASSRKGQGPQHF.

V is TRBV19 and J is TRBJ2-7, with TRBD1 matching over 7 bases. Trimming took 4 bases from V and 4 from J; bases not matched to a gene: 10. CDR3 length: 15 residues. Germline V CDR1 and CDR2: LNHDA, SQIVND (reference sequence). CDR3 sequence: CASSTHRDRPYEQYF. The CDR3 nucleotides are TGTGCCAGTAGTACTCACCGGGACAGACCATACGAGCAGTACTTC.

The chain is built from TRBV19 and TRBJ2-7; TRBD1 aligns across 7 bases. J lost 0 bases, V lost 5 bases, and 7 bases had no gene match. Per the germline V gene, CDR1 is LNHDA and CDR2 is SQIVND (reference sequence). The CDR3 totals 15 residues. CDR3 DNA: TGTGCCAGTAGTGACCGACAGGGTCGCTCCTACGAGCAGTACTTC. Translating gives CASSDRQGRSYEQYF.

The chain uses TRBV2 and TRBJ2-7, with D perhaps TRBD2 (5 bases). Germline-derived CDR1 and CDR2 are SNHLY and FYNNEI. The CDR3 contains 14 residues. V was pared by 4 bases and J by 4 bases, with 14 bases between. For the CDR3, the DNA is TGTGCCAGCAGTGTGAGGGATACCAAATACGAGCAGTACTTC. It encodes CASSVRDTKYEQYF.

This clone has only one observation. The chain has TRBV7-9 and TRBJ1-4; D is possibly TRBD1 (5 bases). The CDR3 covers 15 residues. Germline assignment: CDR1 SEHNR and CDR2 FQNEAQ (reference sequence). The V gene lost 4 bases and the J gene lost 6 bases, with 15 bases spanning the gap. CDR3 nucleotides: TGTGCCAGCAGCTCGCAGGGCGGATGGGATGAAAAACTGTTTTTT. This gives the protein CASSSQGGWDEKLFF.

This chain's CDR3 is CASNRDRSSYEQYF. CDR3 DNA: TGTGCCAGCAATAGGGACAGGAGCTCCTACGAGCAGTACTTC. This chain links TRBV6-5 with TRBJ2-7; 8 nucleotides line up with TRBD1. J lost 0 bases, V lost 7 bases, and 5 bases had no gene match. The CDR3 consists of 14 residues. CDR1 is MNHEY, CDR2 SVGAGI, per germline.

J is TRBJ1-4 and V is TRBV18; 7 positions agree with TRBD1. J lost 7 bases, V lost 2 bases, and 10 bases had no gene match. This CDR3 is built from 16 residues. Germline CDR1 is KGHSH and CDR2 is LQKENI. The CDR3 DNA sequence: TGTGCCAGCTCACCAGGTACCCGTTCAGGGGGTGAAAAACTGTTTTTT. Protein sequence: CASSPGTRSGGEKLFF.

This clone turned up a few times. This chain links TRBV7-9 with TRBJ2-1, with D perhaps TRBD2 (6 bases). The ends were cut back, 1 base at V and 8 bases at J, with 12 bases in the middle. CDR1 is SEHNR, CDR2 FQNEAQ, per germline (reference sequence). The CDR3 consists of 14 residues. CDR3 DNA sequence: TGTGCCAGCAGCTTAGGACTAGAGAGTGATGAGCAGTTCTTC. This sequence encodes CASSLGLESDEQFF.